This TCR beta chain emerged from a study of OX40 agonist ivuxolimab in advanced cancers. The wider study: Partial responses were seen in three patients, one with hepatocellular carcinoma and two with cutaneous melanoma.

Blood was sampled at baseline, cycle 4 day 1, and cycle 7 day 1. Study-level results: Nonresponders included some who also had low normalized T-cell clonal expansion.

This CDR3 comprises 15 residues. Germline V lookup: CDR1 MNHNS, CDR2 SASEGT. With 5 bases removed from V and 0 bases from J, the gap between germline ends came to 13 bases. Assay used: immunoSEQ multiplex PCR; TCRdb lists only in-frame clones, some missing. The sample lists around 60,000 clones; roughly nine tenths were seen once. Remarks on this clone: As yet, its antigen is unknown.

V is TRBV6-1 and J is TRBJ1-1; tentatively, D is TRBD1 (5 bases). The source of this sequence is an adult with an advanced solid tumor such as melanoma, head and neck, liver or kidney cancer. The sequenced sample was CD4+ or CD8+ T cells sorted from blood, obtained in a trial of the OX40 agonist ivuxolimab. DNA for the CDR3: TGTGCCAGCAGTCCCTGGGGGGTCATGAACACTGAAGCTTTCTTT. It yields the protein CASSPWGVMNTEAFF.